This T cell receptor beta chain was recovered during a study of CD8 T cells in ankylosing spondylitis. Broader study findings: Made up of fewer than ten highly homologous variants, a TCR beta motif appeared characteristic of ankylosing spondylitis blood. Certain motif variants had earlier appeared in reactive arthritis synovial fluid and blood.

TCRdb re-called the 5' RACE reads through MiXCR, storing one row per CDR3 protein. The table shows around 440,000 distinct CDR3 sequences, with roughly 17% occurring only once. A remark on this clonotype: Its matching antigen is unknown.

Germline V gene data show CDR1 as LNHDA and CDR2 as SQIVND (reference sequence). The CDR3 length is 9 residues. This chain uses TRBV19 with TRBJ2-7; 8 positions match TRBD2. The clonotype comes from a male donor with ankylosing spondylitis. The sample taken for sequencing was blood, either unsorted or a sorted T cell fraction (not recorded which). CDR3: CANLSGGLV. CDR3 bases: TGTGCCAACCTGAGCGGGGGTTTAGTC.